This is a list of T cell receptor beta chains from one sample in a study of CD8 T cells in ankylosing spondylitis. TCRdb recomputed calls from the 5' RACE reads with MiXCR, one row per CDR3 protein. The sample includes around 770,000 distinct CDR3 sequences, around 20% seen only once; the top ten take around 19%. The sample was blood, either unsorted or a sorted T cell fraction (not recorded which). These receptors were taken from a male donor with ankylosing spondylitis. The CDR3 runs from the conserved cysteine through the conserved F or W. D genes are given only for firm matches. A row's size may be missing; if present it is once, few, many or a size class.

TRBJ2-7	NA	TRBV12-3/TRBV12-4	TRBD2	TGTGCCTCGGGGACTAAACCCTCCTACGAGCAGTACTTC	CASGTKPSYEQYF
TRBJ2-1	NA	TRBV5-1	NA	TGCGCCAGCAGCACCGCCGGAGGAGAGGCCGGGCAGTTCTTC	CASSTAGGEAGQFF
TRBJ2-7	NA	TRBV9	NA	TGTGCCAGCACTCCCAGGGACACCTCCTACGAGCAGTACTTC	CASTPRDTSYEQYF
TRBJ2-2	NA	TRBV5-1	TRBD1	TGCGCCAGCACAACCACAGGGGGCAACACCGGGGAGCTGTTTTTT	CASTTTGGNTGELFF
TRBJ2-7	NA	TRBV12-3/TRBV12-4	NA	TGTGCCAGCAGTGCAGGGGACCTCGTGTACGAGCAGTACTTC	CASSAGDLVYEQYF
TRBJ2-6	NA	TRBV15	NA	TGTGCCACCAGCGGGCCGCCTGGGGCCAACGTCCTGACTTTC	CATSGPPGANVLTF
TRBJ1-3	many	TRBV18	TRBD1	TGTGCCAGCTCACCGCCCGGGACAGTTGCTGGAAACACCATATATTTT	CASSPPGTVAGNTIYF
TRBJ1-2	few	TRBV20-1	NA	TGCAGTGCTAGAGCTACTCAGGTGAACTATGGCTACACCTTC	CSARATQVNYGYTF
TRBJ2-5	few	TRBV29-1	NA	TGCAGCGCTAAACCCGGGGGCCGTCAAAATCAAGGGGAAGAGACCCAGTACTTC	CSAKPGGRQNQGEETQYF
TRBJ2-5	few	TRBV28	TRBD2	TGTGCCAGCAGTTTGCGGCTTGGGCTAGCGGGAGTTTTTGAGACCCAGTACTTC	CASSLRLGLAGVFETQYF
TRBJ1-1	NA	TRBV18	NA	TGTGCCAGCTCAACCCTACCGACGGACACTGAAGCTTTCTTT	CASSTLPTDTEAFF
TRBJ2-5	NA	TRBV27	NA	TGTGCCAGCAGTTTATTTTGGACAGCAGAGACCCAGTACTTC	CASSLFWTAETQYF
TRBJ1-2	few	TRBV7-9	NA	TGTGCCAGCAGCTTAGAGGAGGGTGGCTATGGCTACACCTTC	CASSLEEGGYGYTF
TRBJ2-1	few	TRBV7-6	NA	TGTGCCAGCAGCGCCTCGGGGGCAGCTCACAATGAGCAGTTCTTC	CASSASGAAHNEQFF
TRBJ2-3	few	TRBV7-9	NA	TGTGCCAGCATCAAAGTTAGCACAGATACGCAGTATTTT	CASIKVSTDTQYF
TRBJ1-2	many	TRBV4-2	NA	TGTGCCAGCAGCCCCAAGATCTCCGGGTCAGGGCAGGGTTTTGGCTACACCTTC	CASSPKISGSGQGFGYTF
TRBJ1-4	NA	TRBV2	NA	TGTGCCAGCAGTAAGACGGCCGACGGGGCGTTGGAAAAACTGTTTTTT	CASSKTADGALEKLFF
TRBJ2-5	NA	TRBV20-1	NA	TGCAGTGCTAGAGACCGGACTACAAGAGAGACCCAGTACTTC	CSARDRTTRETQYF
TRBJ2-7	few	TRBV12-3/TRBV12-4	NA	TGTGCCAGCAGTTTGGCCGAAGGGAGGCCACCCTACGAGCAGTACTTC	CASSLAEGRPPYEQYF
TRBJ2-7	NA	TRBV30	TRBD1	TGTGCCCGTGACACAGGGGGCTACGAGCAGTACTTC	CARDTGGYEQYF
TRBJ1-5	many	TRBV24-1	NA	TGTGCCACCAGTGACCACGGACCTGATCAGCCCCAGCATTTT	CATSDHGPDQPQHF
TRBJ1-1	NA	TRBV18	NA	TGTGCCAGCTCACCAGCATACACTGAAGCTTTCTTT	CASSPAYTEAFF
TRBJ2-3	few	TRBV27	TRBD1	TGTGCCAGCAGTCCCGATACAGGGGGCTTGTTGGATTCGGATACGCAGTATTTT	CASSPDTGGLLDSDTQYF
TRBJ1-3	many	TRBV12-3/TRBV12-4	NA	TGTGCCAGCAGTTTAACGGGTGGAAACACCATATATTTT	CASSLTGGNTIYF
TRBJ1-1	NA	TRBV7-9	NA	TGTGCCAGCAGCCCCGAGGGGAGGCGGGCTTTCTTT	CASSPEGRRAFF
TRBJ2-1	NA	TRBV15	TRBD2	TGTGCCACCAGCAGTGGGACTAGTTATGGTGAGCAGTTCTTC	CATSSGTSYGEQFF
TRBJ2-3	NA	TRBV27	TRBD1	TGTGCCAGTGCCTTGACAGGGGTTGCAGATACGCAGTATTTT	CASALTGVADTQYF
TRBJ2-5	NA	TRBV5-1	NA	TGCGCCAGTTCTCCCTCTCCCCAAGAGACCCAGTACTTC	CASSPSPQETQYF
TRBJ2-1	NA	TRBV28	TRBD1	TGTGCCAGCAACCGGGACAGCCTCTACAATGAGCAGTTCTTC	CASNRDSLYNEQFF
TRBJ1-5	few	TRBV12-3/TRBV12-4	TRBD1	TGTGCCAGCAGTCCCTCCGACAGGGGACTTTATAGCAATCAGCCCCAGCATTTT	CASSPSDRGLYSNQPQHF
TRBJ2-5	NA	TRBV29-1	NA	TGCAGCGTTAAACAAGAGACCCAGTACTTC	CSVKQETQYF
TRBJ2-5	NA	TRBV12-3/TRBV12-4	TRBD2	TGTGCCAGCAGGAAACTAGCGGCCCAAGAGACCCAGTACTTC	CASRKLAAQETQYF
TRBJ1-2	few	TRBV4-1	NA	TGCGCCAGCAGCCAAGAAACAAGTATGGCGACGGGAATAATCGGCTACACCTTC	CASSQETSMATGIIGYTF
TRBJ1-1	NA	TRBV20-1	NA	TGCAGTGCCCTAAGTGGGACTGAAGCTTTCTTT	CSALSGTEAFF
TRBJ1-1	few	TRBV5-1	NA	TGCGCCAGCAGCTTGGCCGAACAGGCCTATGGAGGGGTGAACACTGAAGCTTTCTTT	CASSLAEQAYGGVNTEAFF
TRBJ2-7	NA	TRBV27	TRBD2	TGTGCCAGCCTTGCGGGACGGGGAGGGTCCTACGAGCAGTACTTC	CASLAGRGGSYEQYF
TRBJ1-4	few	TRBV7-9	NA	TGTGCCAGCAGCTTAGAACCCCTTCACAAGCTGTTTTTT	CASSLEPLHKLFF
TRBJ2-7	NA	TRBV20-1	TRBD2	TGCAGTGCACGTAGCGGGAGTCAATACGAGCAGTACTTC	CSARSGSQYEQYF
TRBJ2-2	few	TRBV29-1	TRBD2	TGCAGCGTAGATATAGCGGGGGGAAAGAACACCGGGGAGCTGTTTTTT	CSVDIAGGKNTGELFF
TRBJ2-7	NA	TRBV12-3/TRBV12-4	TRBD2	TGTGCCAGCAGCCCCAGGACTAGCGGGAACGAGCAGTACTTC	CASSPRTSGNEQYF
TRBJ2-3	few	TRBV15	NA	TGTGCCACCAGCAGAGCCACAGATACGCAGTATTTT	CATSRATDTQYF
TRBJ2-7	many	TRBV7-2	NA	TGTGCCAGCAGCCAGTCTGGGATAATCCACGAGCAGTACTTC	CASSQSGIIHEQYF
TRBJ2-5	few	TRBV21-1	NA	TGTGCCAGCAGTAGCAAGGAGAGGTTGAAATTCCAAGAGACCCAGTACTTC	CASSSKERLKFQETQYF
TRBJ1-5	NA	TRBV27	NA	TGTGCCAGTCGAAACAGGGCCGCTAGCAATCAGCCCCAGCATTTT	CASRNRAASNQPQHF
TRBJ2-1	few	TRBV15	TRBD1	TGTGCCACCAGCAGAGATCTGGGGACAGGGCACTACAATGAGCAGTTCTTC	CATSRDLGTGHYNEQFF
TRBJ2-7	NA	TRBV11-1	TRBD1	TGTGCCAGCAGCGGCAGGACAGGGGGCGCGGACGAGCAGTACTTC	CASSGRTGGADEQYF
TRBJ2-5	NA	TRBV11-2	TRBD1	TGTGCCAGCAGCCACGACAGGGGTATTGAGACCCAGTACTTC	CASSHDRGIETQYF
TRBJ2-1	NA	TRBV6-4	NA	TGTGCCAGCAGTCGACAGGGCCCCCAGCGGGTACTCTCCTACAATGAGCAGTTCTTC	CASSRQGPQRVLSYNEQFF